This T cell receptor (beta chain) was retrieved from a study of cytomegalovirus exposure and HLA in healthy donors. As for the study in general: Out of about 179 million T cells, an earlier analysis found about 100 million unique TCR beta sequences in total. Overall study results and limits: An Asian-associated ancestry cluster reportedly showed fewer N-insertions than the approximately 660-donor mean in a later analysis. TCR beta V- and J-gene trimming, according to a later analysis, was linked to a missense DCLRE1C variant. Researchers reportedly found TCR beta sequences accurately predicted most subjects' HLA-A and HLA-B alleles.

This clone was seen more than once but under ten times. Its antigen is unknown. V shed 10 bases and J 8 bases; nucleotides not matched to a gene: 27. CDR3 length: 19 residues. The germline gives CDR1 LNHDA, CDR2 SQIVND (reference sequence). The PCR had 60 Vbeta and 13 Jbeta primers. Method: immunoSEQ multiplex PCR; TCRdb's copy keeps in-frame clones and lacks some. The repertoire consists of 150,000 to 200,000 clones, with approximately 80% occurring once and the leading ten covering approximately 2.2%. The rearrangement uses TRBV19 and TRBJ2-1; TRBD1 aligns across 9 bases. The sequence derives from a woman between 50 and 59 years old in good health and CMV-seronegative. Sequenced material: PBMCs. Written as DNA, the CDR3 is TGTGCCACCGAACCCGGGACAGGGAGGGTCGGGGGGATTCGGGATGAGCAGTTCTTC. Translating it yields CATEPGTGRVGGIRDEQFF.